These T cell receptor beta chains were read from a single sample in a study of blood T cell repertoires in COVID-19. Profiled with immunoSEQ multiplex PCR; TCRdb holds only in-frame clones, not every one. The repertoire consists of fewer than 200,000 clones, with approximately 84% occurring once and the leading ten covering roughly 7.1%. Sequences were obtained from peripheral blood. The receptor set was obtained from a man aged 40-49 years who had recovered from COVID-19. Each CDR3 is given with its conserved first and last residue. The order of the fields is V gene, clone size, CDR3 length, D gene, J gene, CDR3 DNA, CDR3 protein. D genes are given only for firm matches. Some rows have no size entry. The others give once, few or many, or a class for an expanded clone.

>TRBV29-1|NA|12|NA|TRBJ2-3
TGCAGCGTGGAAAGAGACACAGATACGCAGTATTTT
CSVERDTDTQYF
>TRBV30|once|14|TRBD1|TRBJ2-5
TGTGCCTGGGTGCGGACAGGTGGGGGAGAGACCCAGTACTTC
CAWVRTGGGETQYF
>TRBV7-2|NA|13|NA|TRBJ2-3
TGTGCCAGCAGCGGGGGGGCAAAAGATACGCAGTATTTT
CASSGGAKDTQYF
>TRBV11-2|once|13|TRBD1|TRBJ2-5
TGTGCCAGCAGTCTTGACAGGGGGGTGACCCAGTACTTC
CASSLDRGVTQYF
>TRBV5-4|NA|15|TRBD1|TRBJ2-2
TGTGCCAGCAGCCAAACAGGGGGCCATCCCGGGGAGCTGTTTTTT
CASSQTGGHPGELFF
>TRBV27|once|15|TRBD2|TRBJ2-2
TGTGCCAGCAGTTCCGGACTAGCGGCTCCCGGGGAGCTGTTTTTT
CASSSGLAAPGELFF
>TRBV7-8|NA|15|NA|TRBJ1-3
TGTGCCAGCAGCTTCCTCAGGGGAAGTGGAAACACCATATATTTT
CASSFLRGSGNTIYF
>TRBV19|NA|13|NA|TRBJ2-5
TGTGCCAGTAGTTCTTCGCGGAGGGAGACCCAGTACTTC
CASSSSRRETQYF
>TRBV19|NA|15|NA|TRBJ1-4
TGTGCCAGTAGTGTGCAGGGATCCGATAGTGAAAAACTGTTTTTT
CASSVQGSDSEKLFF
>TRBV7-2|NA|15|TRBD2|TRBJ2-4
TGTGCCAGCAGCCTGAGCGGGAGGGCCCAAAACATTCAGTACTTC
CASSLSGRAQNIQYF
>TRBV3-1/TRBV3-2|NA|13|NA|TRBJ1-1
TGTGCCAGCAGCCAAGGAGACCGGACAGAAGCTTTCTTT
CASSQGDRTEAFF
>TRBV7-2|NA|12|NA|TRBJ1-2
TGTGCCAGCAGCCTTACAGGGATTGGCTACACCTTC
CASSLTGIGYTF
>TRBV6-5|NA|13|NA|TRBJ2-7
TGTGCCAGTAGCCTAGGGAGCTCCTACGAGCAGTACTTC
CASSLGSSYEQYF
>TRBV7-9|NA|17|NA|TRBJ2-7
TGTGCCAGCAGCTTAGGAGCCTGGGGGCGATTCTCCTACGAGCAGTACTTC
CASSLGAWGRFSYEQYF
>TRBV10-2|NA|15|TRBD1|TRBJ2-5
TGCGCCAGCAGTGATGGCAGGGGGTGGGCAGAGACCCAGTACTTC
CASSDGRGWAETQYF